This TCR beta chain was retrieved from a study of CD8 T cells in Susac syndrome. Turning to the study itself: When blood was drawn, the patients with Susac syndrome were therapy-naive, on corticosteroids, or on intravenous immunoglobulin alone.

Patients with Susac syndrome met the recently defined diagnostic criteria for definite or probable disease. The RNA input was roughly 0.45 to 1 ug, and it was reverse transcribed with random hexamers. By means of immunoSEQ multiplex PCR, TCR beta CDR3 spanning 54 Vbeta and 13 Jbeta underwent amplification. TCRdb recomputed calls from the immunoSEQ multiplex PCR reads with MiXCR, one row per CDR3 protein. The sample has some 180,000 distinct CDR3 sequences, 90% to 95% seen once. This CDR3 comprises 15 residues. The J segment lost 6 bases and the V segment lost 6 bases, leaving 8 bases of the junction unmatched.

The receptor's source is a human donor with Susac syndrome. Source material: CD4+ T cells from PBMCs. The chain has TRBV12-3 or TRBV12-4 and TRBJ2-1, with 10 bases lining up with TRBD1. This CDR3 is CASRAGTGASNEQFF. The DNA of the CDR3 is TGTGCCAGCAGGGCCGGGACAGGGGCATCCAATGAGCAGTTCTTC.